This T cell receptor beta chain was profiled in a study of blood T cells in healthy people across ages. Primed by a sample-barcoded 5' primer and a J-beta primer mix, a second PCR proceeded for about 7 to 11 cycles. Via MiXCR, TCRdb re-called the 5' RACE reads, giving one row per CDR3 protein. The sample has under 750,000 distinct CDR3 sequences; 40% to 50% are singletons. Peripheral blood, about 10 milliliters per donor, was collected. Sequencing was done on a sample of blood. This receptor was identified in an elderly man in good health.

The CDR3 region has the DNA TGCAGTGCTAGCGGTCAAAGCAATCAGCCCCAGCATTTT. The encoded protein is CSASGQSNQPQHF. The V and J genes are TRBV20-1 and TRBJ1-5, with D unclear. The CDR3 contains 13 residues. V shed 3 bases and J shed 1 base, with 7 bases lying between them. Germline values: CDR1 DFQATT, CDR2 SNEGSKA (reference sequence).